This TCR beta chain came from a study of T cells in Graves' hyperthyroidism and ophthalmopathy. Study observations and caveats: Most expanded thyroid clonotypes above 0.001 also appeared in blood.

What was amplified from RNA transcripts were TCR beta CDR3 regions. First-round RT-PCR of the TCR CDR3 relied on the HTBI primer set. From the multiplex PCR reads, TCRdb called clonotypes with MiXCR, one entry per CDR3 protein. The sample has under 300,000 distinct CDR3 sequences; 13% to 15% are singletons. Fresh 10 ml peripheral blood yielded PBMCs. This clonotype has ten or more counts. The antigen is unknown. V was clipped by 5 bases and J by 0 bases; unmatched bases: 18. Germline values: CDR1 MDHEN, CDR2 SYDVKM. This CDR3 contains 20 residues. The sample was blood. This chain connects TRBV28 to TRBJ1-5; TRBD1 aligns across 8 bases. The TCR originated in a woman aged 50 to 60 with Graves' hyperthyroidism that later progressed to Graves' ophthalmopathy. CDR3 sequence: CASSPQWGTGDLYSNQPQHF. CDR3 DNA: TGTGCCAGCAGTCCCCAGTGGGGGACAGGAGACCTTTATAGCAATCAGCCCCAGCATTTT.